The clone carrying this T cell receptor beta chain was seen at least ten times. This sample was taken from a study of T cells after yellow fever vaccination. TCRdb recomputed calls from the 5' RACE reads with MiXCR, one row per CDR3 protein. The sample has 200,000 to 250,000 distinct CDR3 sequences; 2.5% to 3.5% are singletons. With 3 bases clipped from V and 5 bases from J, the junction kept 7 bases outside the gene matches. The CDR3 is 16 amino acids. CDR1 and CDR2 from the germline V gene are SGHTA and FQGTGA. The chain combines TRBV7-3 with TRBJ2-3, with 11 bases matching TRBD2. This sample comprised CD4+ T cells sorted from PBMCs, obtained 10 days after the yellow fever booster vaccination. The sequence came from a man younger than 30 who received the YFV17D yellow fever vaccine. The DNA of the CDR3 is TGTGCCAGCAGCTTCTTAGCGGGGGGGCCTAGAGATACGCAGTATTTT. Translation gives CASSFLAGGPRDTQYF.